Sequencing of this T cell receptor (beta chain) was carried out in a study of T cells after yellow fever vaccination. Study as a whole: Each low-cell-number fraction was prepared by means of SMART-Seq v4 Ultra Low Input. The study's findings and limits: Of the clonotypes, a small share occurred in both CD4 and CD8 compartments.

Making TCR cDNA involved 5'RACE template switching, which added UMIs and a universal primer site. TCRdb redid the calling of the 5' RACE reads with MiXCR, one entry per CDR3 protein. The sample shows 350,000 to 450,000 distinct CDR3 sequences, 18% of them seen only once. On this clonotype: Its cognate antigen is unknown.

The receptor was isolated from a man aged 18 to 30 who received the YFV17D yellow fever vaccine. This specimen consisted of PBMCs, obtained before the yellow fever booster vaccination.

CDR3 nucleotide sequence: TGCGCCAGCAGCCAAACCCGCGGGGTGGACCCTGGAGGCTACACCTTC. Encoded protein: CASSQTRGVDPGGYTF. This rearrangement joins TRBV4-1 to TRBJ1-2, with D unclear. With 2 bases removed from V and 8 bases from J, the gap between germline ends came to 21 bases. Germline V gene data show CDR1 as MGHRA and CDR2 as YSYEKL. The CDR3 spans 16 residues.